This entry lists 18 T cell receptor beta chains sequenced from one sample in a study of human T cells and chemical hapten exposure. TCRdb re-analysed the RACE reads in MiXCR, keeping a single row per CDR3 protein. Counted here are more than 150,000 distinct CDR3 sequences, about 25% occurring once; the ten biggest clones make up 2% to 2.5%. The time point: patch test 3, about 24 weeks after DPC sensitization. Indicated treatment: therapeutic diphenylcyclopropenone sensitization with weekly scalp DPC. Here the sequenced sample was whole blood, taken in connection with sensitization to the hapten diphenylcyclopropenone (DPC). The receptors here all came from a woman aged 40 to 50 with alopecia areata. Some clones in this sample may be carry-over from other donors' samples.

V usage is TRBV28 and J usage is TRBJ2-2; a weak D match, TRBD2 (6 bases). V lost 6 bases to trimming and J lost 5 bases, with 13 bases between them. Germline assignment: CDR1 MDHEN and CDR2 SYDVKM. The CDR3 totals 14 residues. The CDR3 sequence is CASRRDGRTGELFF. The CDR3 DNA sequence: TGTGCCAGCAGGCGGGACGGACGAACCGGGGAGCTGTTTTTT.

J is TRBJ1-3 and V is TRBV6-5, with a weak D call TRBD1 (5 bases). The germline V gene has CDR1 MNHEY and CDR2 SVGAGI. V lost 4 bases and J 4 bases, leaving 20 bases between the germline ends. This CDR3 is 17 amino acids long. The CDR3 coding sequence is TGTGCCAGCAGTTCTCGGCAGGGAATTTCGCTCGGAAACACCATATATTTT. Amino acid sequence: CASSSRQGISLGNTIYF.

This clonotype was seen only a few times. The gene calls are TRBV6-6 and TRBJ2-1; 9 positions agree with TRBD1. V lost 3 bases and J lost 7; bases outside the gene matches: 10. This CDR3 spans 16 amino acids. The V gene's germline CDR1 is MNHNY and CDR2 SVGAGI (reference sequence). DNA for the CDR3: TGTGCCAGCAGTTATTCAGGACAGGGGACCGGGAATGAGCAGTTCTTC. Translation gives CASSYSGQGTGNEQFF.

This clonotype was counted only a few times. The chain uses TRBV20-1 and TRBJ1-5; D gene ambiguous. Germline-derived CDR1 and CDR2 are DFQATT and SNEGSKA (reference sequence). The CDR3 is made up of 16 amino acids. Trimming pared 2 bases from V and 1 base from J, leaving 15 bases between. The CDR3 nucleotides are TGCAGTGCTAGAAAGTCAGTTGAGTTAAGCAATCAGCCCCAGCATTTT. It yields the protein CSARKSVELSNQPQHF.

The table lists this clonotype with many counts. V usage is TRBV4-3 and J usage is TRBJ2-3; D possibly corresponds to TRBD1 (5 bases). Germline values: CDR1 LGHNA, CDR2 YSLEER. Trimming took off 4 bases at V and 2 bases at J, with 10 bases between the two ends. The CDR3 consists of 14 residues. CDR3 in DNA: TGCGCCAGCAGCCGGGGCGGCGACACAGATACGCAGTATTTT. As protein: CASSRGGDTDTQYF.

The rearrangement joins TRBV28 to TRBJ1-1; D ambiguous. V lost 5 bases, J lost 8 bases, and 12 bases lay in between. The CDR3 loop spans 12 amino acids. Germline CDR1 is MDHEN and CDR2 is SYDVKM. The CDR3 nucleotides read TGTGCCAGCAGTGCCAAAGAAACGGAAGCTTTCTTT. Protein product: CASSAKETEAFF.

The table lists this clonotype with a few counts. This chain uses TRBV20-1 with TRBJ1-5; maybe TRBD1 (5 bases). The germline V gene has CDR1 DFQATT and CDR2 SNEGSKA (reference sequence). The CDR3 totals 16 residues. V gave up 3 bases and J gave up 0 bases, with 15 bases separating them. CDR3 protein: CSARGRGGFSNQPQHF. In DNA form, the CDR3 reads TGCAGTGCTAGGGGTAGGGGAGGCTTTAGCAATCAGCCCCAGCATTTT.

This clonotype was seen more than once but under ten times. The rearrangement joins TRBV5-1 to TRBJ2-5; the D is unclear. Trimming took 1 base from V and 5 from J, leaving 9 bases between them. The CDR3 has 13 residues. Germline-derived CDR1 and CDR2 are SGHRS and YFSETQ. The CDR3 is CASSLFSRETQYF. In nucleotides, the CDR3 is TGCGCCAGCAGCTTGTTTAGTAGGGAGACCCAGTACTTC.

The genes are TRBV4-1 and TRBJ2-3; 7 positions match TRBD2. V lost 0 bases to trimming and J lost 3 bases; unmatched junction nucleotides: 12. The CDR3 spans 18 residues. Looked up from germline, CDR1 is MGHRA and CDR2 is YSYEKL. CDR3 in DNA: TGCGCCAGCAGCCAAGAGGGAGGGTACTCGGTTCGAACAGATACGCAGTATTTT. Amino acids: CASSQEGGYSVRTDTQYF.

The chain joins TRBV7-2 to TRBJ1-4; possible D gene TRBD1, 5 bases. The CDR3 is 16 amino acids. CDR1 and CDR2 from the germline V gene are SGHTA and FQGNSA. Between the trimmed V and J ends, which lost 6 bases and 2 bases, there was a span of 16 bases. CDR3 protein: CASRRGAGRTNEKLFF. CDR3 in DNA: TGTGCCAGCAGACGAGGGGCAGGAAGGACTAATGAAAAACTGTTTTTT.

The sample holds a few counts of this clonotype. This chain links TRBV4-3 with TRBJ1-4; a possible D gene is TRBD1 (5 bases). In germline, CDR1 is LGHNA, CDR2 YSLEER. Trimming took 1 base from V and 6 from J, leaving 12 bases between them. The CDR3 runs 15 residues. CDR3 protein: CASSQAGREYEKLFF. The CDR3 DNA reads TGCGCCAGCAGCCAAGCGGGCAGGGAGTATGAAAAACTGTTTTTT.

The CDR3 DNA follows: TGCAGTCCTACTGGGACAGGGGTTTTTGAGCAGTACTTC. Residues: CSPTGTGVFEQYF. The chain carries TRBV20-1 and TRBJ2-7, with TRBD1 matching 10 bases. The trim removed 8 bases at V and 7 bases at J, leaving 11 bases unmatched. Germline V gene lookup returns CDR1 DFQATT and CDR2 SNEGSKA (reference sequence). The CDR3 is 13 residues long.

The gene calls are TRBV6-2 or TRBV6-3 and TRBJ1-4; possibly TRBD1 for D (5 bases). This CDR3 region has 14 residues. Germline V gene data show CDR1 as MNHEY and CDR2 as SVGEGT. V shed 6 bases and J shed 10 bases, with 18 bases lying between them. The CDR3 region has the DNA TGTGCCAGCAGCGGAACAGGTGGAGTGAGAAAACTGTTTTTT. This codes for CASSGTGGVRKLFF.

About this clonotype: Just one base apart from a much larger clone, this may be a read error. This chain uses TRBV20-1 with TRBJ2-7, with D possibly being TRBD2 (5 bases). Germline CDR1 reads DFQATT; CDR2 reads SNEGSKA (reference sequence). The CDR3 runs 13 residues. Here the CDR3 reads CSTKAEESYERYF. The CDR3 DNA reads as TGCAGCACAAAAGCGGAAGAGTCCTACGAGCGGTACTTC.

This rearrangement joins TRBV5-1 to TRBJ2-7; 9 positions match TRBD1. This CDR3 has 14 residues. Per the germline V gene, CDR1 is SGHRS and CDR2 is YFSETQ. V trimming: 3 bases; J trimming: 6 bases; junction bases outside the gene matches: 7. The CDR3 nucleotides read TGCGCCAGCAGCTGGGGACAGGGACGGGTCGAGCAGTACTTC. This codes for CASSWGQGRVEQYF.

V gene TRBV12-3 or TRBV12-4 combines with J gene TRBJ2-5; no clear D. V was trimmed by 0 bases and J by 2 bases, leaving 4 bases between them. This CDR3 has 13 amino acids. CDR3 DNA sequence: TGTGCCAGCAGTTTAGCGGCGCAAGAGACCCAGTACTTC. Residues: CASSLAAQETQYF.

This chain joins TRBV20-1 and TRBJ2-5; weak D call: TRBD2 (5 bases). CDR1 is DFQATT, CDR2 SNEGSKA, per germline (reference sequence). V lost 0 bases, J lost 5 bases, and 13 bases lay in between. CDR3 length equals 14 residues. The CDR3: CSARDGAGVETQYF. The CDR3 DNA follows: TGCAGTGCTAGAGATGGAGCCGGGGTGGAGACCCAGTACTTC.

DNA for the CDR3: TGTGCCAGCAGTTCGGGACAGGTTTATTCACCCCTCCACTTT. It codes for CASSSGQVYSPLHF. This chain connects TRBV27 to TRBJ1-6; 8 bases match TRBD1. There are 14 residues in the CDR3. Germline V gene sequence: CDR1 MNHEY, CDR2 SMNVEV (reference sequence). V was pared by 4 bases and J by 8 bases, with 4 bases of the junction left unmatched.